This entry describes one T cell receptor beta chain. Repertoires were generated with immunoSEQ multiplex PCR, while TCRdb's copy carries only in-frame clones and drops some. The data contain roughly 130,000 clones, 90% of them singletons. This sample stems from a study of blood T cell repertoires in COVID-19. CDR3 length: 15 amino acids. V was pared by 3 bases and J by 2 bases, with 13 bases between. Germline V gene data show CDR1 as SGHNT and CDR2 as YYREEE (reference sequence). This clonotype originated in a man aged 45-60 years with active COVID-19. This rearrangement joins TRBV5-4 to TRBJ2-3; maybe TRBD2 (5 bases). Sequences were obtained from peripheral blood. CDR3 in DNA: TGTGCCAGCAGCTCATGGACTGTAGACACAGATACGCAGTATTTT. It codes for CASSSWTVDTDTQYF.